This T cell receptor (beta chain) emerged from a study of cytomegalovirus exposure and HLA in healthy donors. Overall study results and limits: For most TCR beta V segments, an earlier analysis put the productive rate at about 87% or about 30% of the time.

The CDR3 is 15 amino acids. The germline V gene encodes CDR1 SNHLY and CDR2 FYNNEI. Trimming at V came to 10 bases and at J to 0 bases, leaving 9 bases not matched to a gene. This clone was seen a few times. Its specificity is not known. PCR used 60 Vbeta primers and 13 Jbeta primers. The repertoire was sequenced with immunoSEQ multiplex PCR; TCRdb's copy has only in-frame clones and lacks some. Here the sample spans fewer than 200,000 clones, approximately 80% being singletons. Donors had nominal health at sampling but likely had unrecorded immune exposures. The source of this sequence is a female donor in good health and CMV-seronegative. The sequenced material came from PBMCs. This chain connects TRBV2 to TRBJ1-1; TRBD1 matches 9 bases. In nucleotides, the CDR3 is TGTGCCACCACGGACAGGGGATACATGAACACTGAAGCTTTCTTT. It is translated as CATTDRGYMNTEAFF.